This TCR beta chain stems from a study of T-cell memory formation after mild COVID-19. Notes on the study in general: Clones which contracted sat mainly in CM and EM if CD4+, and in EMRA if CD8+.

Constant-segment primers served in 5'RACE that generated TCR alpha and TCR beta cDNA libraries bearing sample barcodes and UMIs. Via MiXCR, TCRdb re-called the 5' RACE reads, giving one row per CDR3 protein. The table shows around 340,000 distinct CDR3 sequences, with roughly an eighth occurring only once. Comments on this clonotype: The antigen is unknown.

CDR1 is SGHAT, CDR2 FQNNGV, per germline. V was clipped by 5 bases and J by 7 bases; unmatched bases: 10. The length of the CDR3 is 15 residues. The chain is built from TRBV11-2 and TRBJ2-1, with 8 bases identical to TRBD2. Sequenced: PBMCs or a T cell subset sorted from them (not recorded which). This TCR was sampled from a man between 18 and 35 years old who had mild COVID-19 (a few samples of this study predate the infection). Cell type and time point are not known. CDR3 region: CASSVAGLRGNEQFF. DNA of the CDR3: TGTGCCAGCAGCGTAGCGGGGTTAAGGGGTAATGAGCAGTTCTTC.